These T cell receptor beta chains were read from a single sample in a study of OX40 agonist ivuxolimab in advanced cancers. Sequencing used immunoSEQ multiplex PCR; TCRdb keeps in-frame clones, though not all of them. The table has approximately 65,000 clones, roughly 87% seen once. The sample consisted of CD4+ or CD8+ T cells sorted from blood, taken in a trial of the OX40 agonist ivuxolimab. These receptors all stem from an adult with an advanced solid tumor such as melanoma, head and neck, liver or kidney cancer. Both conserved end residues are part of each CDR3. The D gene is left open where the match is weak. The size field is filled for only some rows; it gives once, few, many or a size class.

clone size	J gene	D gene	V gene	CDR3 protein	CDR3 DNA
-	TRBJ2-3	-	TRBV2	CASSGTGYADTQYF	TGTGCCAGCAGTGGTACAGGGTACGCAGATACGCAGTATTTT
-	TRBJ2-7	TRBD1	TRBV7-2	CASSSGTGTYEQYF	TGTGCCAGCAGCTCCGGGACAGGAACCTACGAGCAGTACTTC
-	TRBJ1-1	-	TRBV5-6	CASSSRRGPTEAFF	TGTGCCAGCAGCTCTCGCCGGGGGCCGACTGAAGCTTTCTTT
-	TRBJ2-5	-	TRBV4-2	CASSLSGTSAGETQYF	TGTGCCAGCAGCCTTTCCGGGACCTCGGCGGGTGAGACCCAGTACTTC
few	TRBJ2-7	TRBD2	TRBV6-1	CASSGGGGLAGRGEQYF	TGTGCCAGCAGTGGCGGCGGGGGGCTAGCGGGTCGTGGGGAGCAGTACTTC
-	TRBJ2-7	TRBD2	TRBV7-6	CASSLELAGGNEQYF	TGTGCCAGCAGCTTAGAACTAGCGGGGGGCAACGAGCAGTACTTC
once	TRBJ1-5	-	TRBV6-4	CASSEQTGYGNQPQHF	TGTGCCAGCAGTGAACAAACAGGGTATGGCAATCAGCCCCAGCATTTT
-	TRBJ1-3	-	TRBV11-2	CASSALGLFGNTIYF	TGTGCCAGCAGCGCCCTGGGGCTTTTTGGAAACACCATATATTTT
-	TRBJ1-4	TRBD1	TRBV19	CASNLQGIDEKLFF	TGTGCCAGTAATCTACAGGGGATTGATGAAAAACTGTTTTTT
-	TRBJ2-3	TRBD2	TRBV19	CASSWASGLTDTQYF	TGTGCCAGTAGTTGGGCTAGCGGGCTGACAGATACGCAGTATTTT
-	TRBJ1-2	-	TRBV5-8	CASSLGGDGGYGYTF	TGTGCCAGCAGCTTGGGAGGGGACGGGGGCTATGGCTACACCTTC
-	TRBJ1-1	-	TRBV6-5	CASTDGQGHTEAFF	TGTGCCAGCACTGATGGCCAGGGGCACACTGAAGCTTTCTTT
-	TRBJ2-1	TRBD1	TRBV30	CAWTVSFDRGPYNEQFF	TGTGCCTGGACCGTTTCTTTTGACAGGGGGCCCTACAATGAGCAGTTCTTC
-	TRBJ2-6	-	TRBV19	CASSIKNSGANVLTF	TGTGCCAGTAGTATCAAAAACTCTGGGGCCAACGTCCTGACTTTC
-	TRBJ2-1	-	TRBV7-9	CASSLYLRGNNEQFF	TGTGCCAGCAGCTTATATTTGCGGGGAAACAATGAGCAGTTCTTC
-	TRBJ2-3	-	TRBV9	CASTHPGPQADTQYF	TGTGCCAGCACCCACCCGGGGCCCCAGGCAGATACGCAGTATTTT
-	TRBJ2-1	-	TRBV6-5	CASSSGVSYNEQFF	TGTGCCAGCAGTAGCGGTGTTTCCTACAATGAGCAGTTCTTC
-	TRBJ1-2	-	TRBV6-5	CASRSFRVGYGYTF	TGTGCCAGCAGGAGTTTCAGGGTCGGCTATGGCTACACCTTC
once	TRBJ1-1	-	TRBV19	CASSIVGTNTEAFF	TGTGCCAGTAGTATAGTGGGCACGAACACTGAAGCTTTCTTT
-	TRBJ1-1	-	TRBV2	CASSEADVVNTEAFF	TGTGCCAGCAGTGAAGCGGACGTTGTGAACACTGAAGCTTTCTTT
-	TRBJ1-5	-	TRBV19	CASSIGGGYSNQPQHF	TGTGCCAGTAGTATAGGGGGGGGGTATAGCAATCAGCCCCAGCATTTT
-	TRBJ2-2	TRBD2	TRBV6-1	CASSSGGDTGELFF	TGTGCCAGCAGTTCCGGGGGGGACACCGGGGAGCTGTTTTTT
-	TRBJ2-3	-	TRBV5-4	CASSLALGGPDTQYF	TGTGCCAGCAGCTTGGCTCTGGGGGGCCCAGATACGCAGTATTTT
-	TRBJ2-3	TRBD2	TRBV11-2	CASSSRTSGGPDTQYF	TGTGCCAGCAGCTCACGGACTAGCGGGGGGCCAGATACGCAGTATTTT
-	TRBJ1-1	TRBD1	TRBV7-9	CASSRTGVNTEAFF	TGTGCCAGCAGCCGGACAGGGGTAAACACTGAAGCTTTCTTT
-	TRBJ1-1	-	TRBV30	CAWSPQGTTEAFF	TGTGCCTGGAGCCCCCAGGGGACCACTGAAGCTTTCTTT
-	TRBJ1-1	-	TRBV12-5	CASGRDRMNTEAFF	TGTGCTAGTGGTCGGGACCGCATGAACACTGAAGCTTTCTTT
-	TRBJ2-1	-	TRBV18	CASSPGTGYNEQFF	TGTGCCAGCTCACCAGGTACAGGCTACAATGAGCAGTTCTTC
-	TRBJ1-5	-	TRBV18	CASSNSPSNQPQHF	TGTGCCAGCTCGAACAGCCCTAGCAATCAGCCCCAGCATTTT
-	TRBJ1-1	-	TRBV14	CASSQGIRTARPLF	TGTGCCAGCAGCCAAGGGATCAGGACAGCGAGACCGCTCTTT
-	TRBJ2-4	-	TRBV10-2	CASSVFWAGSQALAKNIQYF	TGCGCCAGCAGTGTTTTCTGGGCAGGTTCTCAAGCACTAGCCAAAAACATTCAGTACTTC
-	TRBJ1-4	TRBD1	TRBV4-3	CASSQADRSGEKLFF	TGCGCCAGCAGCCAAGCGGACAGGTCAGGCGAAAAACTGTTTTTT
-	TRBJ1-3	-	TRBV18	CASSGRGAGNTIYF	TGTGCCAGCTCAGGCAGGGGAGCTGGAAACACCATATATTTT
-	TRBJ2-3	-	TRBV5-6	CASSVPSRASDTQYF	TGTGCCAGCAGCGTCCCAAGCCGGGCCTCAGATACGCAGTATTTT
-	TRBJ2-7	-	TRBV2	CASSEALGFEQYF	TGTGCCAGCAGTGAAGCGCTTGGATTCGAGCAGTACTTC
-	TRBJ1-1	-	TRBV5-1	CASSREEGGRNEAFF	TGCGCCAGCAGCCGGGAGGAGGGCGGGAGGAATGAAGCTTTCTTT
-	TRBJ2-7	-	TRBV5-4	CASSLASRLQYEQYF	TGTGCCAGCAGCTTGGCGTCTCGGTTACAATACGAGCAGTACTTC
-	TRBJ1-3	-	TRBV10-3	CAIRINIGSSGNTIYF	TGTGCCATCAGGATAAACATCGGAAGCTCTGGAAACACCATATATTTT
-	TRBJ2-3	TRBD2	TRBV29-1	CSVEEWSGGFTDTQYF	TGCAGCGTTGAAGAGTGGAGCGGGGGTTTCACAGATACGCAGTATTTT
-	TRBJ2-7	TRBD2	TRBV18	CASSPAPSGVQQYF	TGTGCCAGCTCACCAGCGCCTAGCGGGGTCCAGCAGTACTTC
-	TRBJ1-2	-	TRBV5-4	CASSLVAEEYGYTF	TGTGCCAGCAGCTTGGTGGCGGAAGAATATGGCTACACCTTC
-	TRBJ1-3	-	TRBV6-1	CASSETVGNTIYF	TGTGCCAGCAGTGAGACAGTCGGAAACACCATATATTTT
few	TRBJ2-1	TRBD1	TRBV11-1	CASDPGQGARWNEQFF	TGTGCCAGCGACCCCGGACAGGGGGCACGGTGGAATGAGCAGTTCTTC
-	TRBJ1-2	-	TRBV18	CASSPGGSYGYTF	TGTGCCAGCTCACCTGGAGGATCCTATGGCTACACCTTC
-	TRBJ2-7	-	TRBV7-2	CASSINRGRDEQYF	TGTGCCAGCAGCATTAACCGGGGTCGCGACGAGCAGTACTTC
once	TRBJ1-1	-	TRBV6-5	CASSSPPQGAFF	TGTGCCAGCAGTTCCCCCCCGCAGGGGGCTTTCTTT
-	TRBJ2-5	TRBD2	TRBV6-6	CASSQLTSGGAETQYF	TGTGCCAGCAGTCAACTGACTAGCGGGGGGGCGGAGACCCAGTACTTC
-	TRBJ2-7	TRBD2	TRBV7-8	CASSQRGPYEQYF	TGTGCCAGCAGCCAGCGGGGCCCCTACGAGCAGTACTTC
-	TRBJ2-3	-	TRBV6-6	CASTIDRDFGPKYF	TGTGCCAGCACCATAGACCGGGACTTTGGCCCCAAGTATTTT
-	TRBJ1-3	TRBD1	TRBV7-2	CASSPDRGSGNTIYF	TGTGCCAGCAGTCCCGACAGGGGCTCTGGAAACACCATATATTTT
-	TRBJ1-2	-	TRBV5-1	CASSLEQSSNGYTF	TGCGCCAGCAGCTTGGAACAGAGCAGCAATGGCTACACCTTC
-	TRBJ2-7	TRBD1	TRBV28	CASSEDRNHEQYF	TGTGCCAGCAGTGAGGACAGGAACCACGAGCAGTACTTC
-	TRBJ1-3	-	TRBV7-6	CASSLVGLGDSGNTIYF	TGTGCCAGCAGCTTAGTGGGGCTGGGGGACTCTGGAAACACCATATATTTT